This T cell receptor (beta chain) originates from a study of blood T cell repertoires in COVID-19. Looking at the study overall: Acute and convalescent COVID-19 samples came from the United States, Italy and Spain.

The germline V gene has CDR1 LGHDT and CDR2 YNNKEL (reference sequence). The CDR3 runs to 13 residues. V was cut by 4 bases and J by 4 bases, with 11 bases left in between. In the original analysis: Reference gene primers were amplified, and this amplification served to estimate nucleated cell counts. Generated by immunoSEQ multiplex PCR, the TCRdb table keeps only in-frame clones and is missing some. V, J and clone size derive from that table, while D and trimming were established from the DNA sequence. The table has around 92,000 clones, about 82% seen once; the top ten hold around 13%. V is TRBV3-1 (or the pseudogene TRBV3-2) and J is TRBJ2-7; possibly TRBD1 for D (6 bases). Sequencing was performed on peripheral blood. The source of this sequence is a woman between 55 and 75 years old in a cohort sampled during active or convalescent COVID-19. CDR3 residues: CASSPDSLYEQYF. The CDR3 region has the DNA TGTGCCAGCAGCCCGGACAGCCTGTACGAGCAGTACTTC.